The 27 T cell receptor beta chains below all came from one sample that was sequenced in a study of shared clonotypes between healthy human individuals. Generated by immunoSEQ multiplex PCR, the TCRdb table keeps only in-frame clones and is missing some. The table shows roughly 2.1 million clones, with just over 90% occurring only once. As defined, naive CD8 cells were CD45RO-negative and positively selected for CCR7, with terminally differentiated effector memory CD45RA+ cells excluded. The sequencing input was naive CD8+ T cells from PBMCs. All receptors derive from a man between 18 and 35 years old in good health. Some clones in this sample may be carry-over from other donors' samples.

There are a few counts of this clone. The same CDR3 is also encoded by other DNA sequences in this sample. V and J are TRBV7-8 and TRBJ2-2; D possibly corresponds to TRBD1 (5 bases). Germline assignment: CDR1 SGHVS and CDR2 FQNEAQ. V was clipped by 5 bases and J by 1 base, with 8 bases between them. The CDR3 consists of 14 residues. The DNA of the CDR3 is TGTGCCAGCAGCCCAACAGGGAACACCGGGGAGCTGTTTTTT. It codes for CASSPTGNTGELFF.

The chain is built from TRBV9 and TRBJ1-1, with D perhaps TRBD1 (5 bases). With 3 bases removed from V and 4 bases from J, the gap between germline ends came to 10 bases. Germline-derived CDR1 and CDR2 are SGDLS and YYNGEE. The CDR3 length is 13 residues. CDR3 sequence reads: CASSGSGSTEAFF. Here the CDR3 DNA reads TGTGCCAGCAGCGGATCAGGGTCCACTGAAGCTTTCTTT.

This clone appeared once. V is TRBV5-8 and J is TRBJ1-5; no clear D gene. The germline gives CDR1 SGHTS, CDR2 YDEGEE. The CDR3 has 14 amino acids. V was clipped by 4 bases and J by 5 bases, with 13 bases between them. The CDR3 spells CASSPLNLDQPQHF. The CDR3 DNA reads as TGTGCCAGCAGCCCGCTGAACCTTGATCAGCCCCAGCATTTT.

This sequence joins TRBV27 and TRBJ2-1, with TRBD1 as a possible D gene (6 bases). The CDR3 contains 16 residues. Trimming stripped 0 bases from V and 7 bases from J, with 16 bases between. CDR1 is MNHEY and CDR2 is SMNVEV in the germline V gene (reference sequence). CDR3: CASSLSVGAGSNEQFF. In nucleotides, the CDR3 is TGTGCCAGCAGTTTATCGGTGGGGGCCGGTTCGAATGAGCAGTTCTTC.

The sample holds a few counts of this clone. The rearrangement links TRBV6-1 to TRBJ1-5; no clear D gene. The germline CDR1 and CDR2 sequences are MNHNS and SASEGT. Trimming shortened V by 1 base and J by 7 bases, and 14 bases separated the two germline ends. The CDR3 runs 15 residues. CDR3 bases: TGTGCCAGCAGTGAAGGCGGCGGCCCGGGACAGCCCCAGCATTTT. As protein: CASSEGGGPGQPQHF.

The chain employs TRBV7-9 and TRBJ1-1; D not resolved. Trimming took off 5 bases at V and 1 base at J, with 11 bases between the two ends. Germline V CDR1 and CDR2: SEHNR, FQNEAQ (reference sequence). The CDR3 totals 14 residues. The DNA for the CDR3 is TGTGCCAGCAGCGCCTACGCGGAGAACACTGAAGCTTTCTTT. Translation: CASSAYAENTEAFF.

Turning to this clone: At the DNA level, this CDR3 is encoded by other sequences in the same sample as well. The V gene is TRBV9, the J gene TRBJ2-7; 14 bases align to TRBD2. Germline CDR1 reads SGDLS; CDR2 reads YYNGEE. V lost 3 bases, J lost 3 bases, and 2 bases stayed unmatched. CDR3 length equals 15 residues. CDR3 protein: CASSGGTSGSYEQYF. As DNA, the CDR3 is TGTGCCAGCAGCGGAGGGACTAGCGGGAGCTACGAGCAGTACTTC.

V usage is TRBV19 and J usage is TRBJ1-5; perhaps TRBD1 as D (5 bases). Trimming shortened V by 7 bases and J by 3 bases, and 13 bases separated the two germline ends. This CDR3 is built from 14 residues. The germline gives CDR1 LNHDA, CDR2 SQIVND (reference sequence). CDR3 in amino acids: CASTSQAPNQPQHF. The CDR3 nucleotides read TGTGCCAGTACCTCACAGGCACCCAATCAGCCCCAGCATTTT.

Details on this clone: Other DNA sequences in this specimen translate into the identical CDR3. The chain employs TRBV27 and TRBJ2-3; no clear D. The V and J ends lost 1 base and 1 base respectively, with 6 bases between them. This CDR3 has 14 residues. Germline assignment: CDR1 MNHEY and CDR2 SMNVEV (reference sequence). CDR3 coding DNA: TGTGCCAGCAGTTTATTGGGCGGCACAGATACGCAGTATTTT. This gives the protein CASSLLGGTDTQYF.

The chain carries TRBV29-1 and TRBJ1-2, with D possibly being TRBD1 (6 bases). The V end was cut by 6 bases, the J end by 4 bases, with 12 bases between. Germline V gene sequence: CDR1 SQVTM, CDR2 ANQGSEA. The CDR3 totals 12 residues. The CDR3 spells CSVNREGYGYTF. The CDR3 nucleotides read TGCAGCGTGAACAGGGAAGGCTATGGCTACACCTTC.

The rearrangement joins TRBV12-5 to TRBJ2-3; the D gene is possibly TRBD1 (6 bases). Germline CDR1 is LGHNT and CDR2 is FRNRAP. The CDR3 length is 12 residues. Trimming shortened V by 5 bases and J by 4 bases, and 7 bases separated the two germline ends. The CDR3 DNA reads TGTGCTAGTGGTGAGGGGGCAGATACGCAGTATTTT. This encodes CASGEGADTQYF.

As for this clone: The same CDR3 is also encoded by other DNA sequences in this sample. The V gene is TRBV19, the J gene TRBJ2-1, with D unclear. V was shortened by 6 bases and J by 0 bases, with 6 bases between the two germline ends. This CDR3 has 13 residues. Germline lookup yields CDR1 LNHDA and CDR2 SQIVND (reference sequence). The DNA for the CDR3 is TGTGCCAGTAGCCCAAGCTCCTACAATGAGCAGTTCTTC. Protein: CASSPSSYNEQFF.

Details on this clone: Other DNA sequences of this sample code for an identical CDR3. The CDR3 DNA is TGCAGTGCTAGCTGGGGCAATGAGCAGTTCTTC. It yields the protein CSASWGNEQFF. The rearrangement links TRBV20-1 to TRBJ2-1; no firm D call. Looked up from germline, CDR1 is DFQATT and CDR2 is SNEGSKA (reference sequence). The CDR3 length is 11 residues. Trimming left V 3 bases short and J 6 bases short, with 6 bases between.

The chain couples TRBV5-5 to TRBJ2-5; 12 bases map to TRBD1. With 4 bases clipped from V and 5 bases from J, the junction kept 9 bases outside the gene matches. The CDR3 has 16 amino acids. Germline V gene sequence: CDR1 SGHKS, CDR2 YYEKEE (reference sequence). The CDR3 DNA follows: TGTGCCAGCAGCCCCGGGACAGGGGGCCCGATGGAGACCCAGTACTTC. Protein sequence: CASSPGTGGPMETQYF.

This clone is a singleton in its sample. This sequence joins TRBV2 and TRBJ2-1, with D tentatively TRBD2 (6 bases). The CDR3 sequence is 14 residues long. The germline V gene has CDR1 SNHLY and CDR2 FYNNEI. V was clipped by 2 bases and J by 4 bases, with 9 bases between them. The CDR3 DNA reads TGTGCCAGCAGTGAACCCGGGAGTTACAATGAGCAGTTCTTC. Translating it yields CASSEPGSYNEQFF.

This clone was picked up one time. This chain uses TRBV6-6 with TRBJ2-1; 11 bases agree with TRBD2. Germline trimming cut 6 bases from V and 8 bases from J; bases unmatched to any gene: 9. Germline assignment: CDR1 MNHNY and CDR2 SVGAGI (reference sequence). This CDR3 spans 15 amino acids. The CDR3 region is CASSSIAGGPHEQFF. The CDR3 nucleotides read TGTGCCAGCAGCTCCATAGCGGGAGGGCCCCATGAGCAGTTCTTC.

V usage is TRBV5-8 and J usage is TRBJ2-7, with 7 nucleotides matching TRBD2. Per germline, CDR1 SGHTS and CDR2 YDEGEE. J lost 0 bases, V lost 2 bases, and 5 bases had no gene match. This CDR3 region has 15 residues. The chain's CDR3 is CASSFSGGSSYEQYF. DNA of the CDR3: TGTGCCAGCAGCTTCTCGGGGGGAAGCTCCTACGAGCAGTACTTC.

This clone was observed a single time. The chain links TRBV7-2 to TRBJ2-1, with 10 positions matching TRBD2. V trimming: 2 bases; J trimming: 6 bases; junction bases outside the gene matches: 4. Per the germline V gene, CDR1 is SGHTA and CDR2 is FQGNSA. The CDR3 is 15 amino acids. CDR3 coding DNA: TGTGCCAGCAGCTTACTAGCGGGAGTGATCAATGAGCAGTTCTTC. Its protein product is CASSLLAGVINEQFF.

The CDR3 here is CASSLAVIQETQYF. CDR3 coding DNA: TGTGCCAGCAGCTTAGCGGTTATCCAAGAGACCCAGTACTTC. The chain is built from TRBV7-9 and TRBJ2-5, with D uncertain. The CDR3 loop spans 14 amino acids. V lost 0 bases, J lost 1 base, and 6 bases lay in between. In germline, CDR1 is SEHNR, CDR2 FQNEAQ (reference sequence).

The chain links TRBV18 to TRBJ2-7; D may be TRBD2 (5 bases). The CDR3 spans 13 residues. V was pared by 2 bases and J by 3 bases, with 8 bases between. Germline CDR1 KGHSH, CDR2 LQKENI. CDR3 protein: CASSPRESYEQYF. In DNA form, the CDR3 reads TGTGCCAGCTCACCAAGGGAGAGCTACGAGCAGTACTTC.

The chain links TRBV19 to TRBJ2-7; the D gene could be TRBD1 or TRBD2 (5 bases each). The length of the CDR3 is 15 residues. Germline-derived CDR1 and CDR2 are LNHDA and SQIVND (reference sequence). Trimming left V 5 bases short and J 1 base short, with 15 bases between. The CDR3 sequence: CASSLSGTGSYEQYF. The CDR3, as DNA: TGTGCCAGTAGTCTTTCCGGGACGGGGTCCTACGAGCAGTACTTC.

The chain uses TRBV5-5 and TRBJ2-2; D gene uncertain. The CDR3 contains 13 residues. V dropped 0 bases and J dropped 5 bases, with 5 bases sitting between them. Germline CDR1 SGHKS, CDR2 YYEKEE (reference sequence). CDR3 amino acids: CASSLGRTGELFF. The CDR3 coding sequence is TGTGCCAGCAGCTTGGGTCGGACCGGGGAGCTGTTTTTT.

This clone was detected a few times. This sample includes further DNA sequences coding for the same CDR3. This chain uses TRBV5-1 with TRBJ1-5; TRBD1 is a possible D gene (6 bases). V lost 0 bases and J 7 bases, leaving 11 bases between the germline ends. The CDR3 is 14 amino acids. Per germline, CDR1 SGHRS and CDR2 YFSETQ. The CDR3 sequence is CASSLEGGNQPQHF. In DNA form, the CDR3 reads TGCGCCAGCAGCTTGGAGGGGGGGAACCAGCCCCAGCATTTT. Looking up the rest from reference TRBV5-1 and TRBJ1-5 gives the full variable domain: KAGVTQTPRYLIKTRGQQVTLSCSPISGHRSVSWYQQTPGQGLQFLFEYFSETQRNKGNFPGRFSGRQFSNSRSEMNVSTLELGDSALYLCASSLEGGNQPQHFGDGTRLSIL.

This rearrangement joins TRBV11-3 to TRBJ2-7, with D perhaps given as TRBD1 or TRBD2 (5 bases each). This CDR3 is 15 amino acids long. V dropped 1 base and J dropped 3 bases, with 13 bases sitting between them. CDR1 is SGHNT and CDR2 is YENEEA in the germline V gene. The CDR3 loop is CASSLGGDGYYEQYF. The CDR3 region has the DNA TGTGCCAGCAGCTTAGGAGGGGACGGCTACTACGAGCAGTACTTC.

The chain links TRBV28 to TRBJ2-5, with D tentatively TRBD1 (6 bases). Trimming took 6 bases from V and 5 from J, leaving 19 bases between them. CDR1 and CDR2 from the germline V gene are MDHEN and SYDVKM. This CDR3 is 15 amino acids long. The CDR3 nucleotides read TGTGCCAGCAGGCCTTATGGGGGCTCTGTTGAGACCCAGTACTTC. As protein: CASRPYGGSVETQYF. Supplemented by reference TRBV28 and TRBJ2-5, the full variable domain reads DVKVTQSSRYLVKRTGEKVFLECVQDMDHENMFWYRQDPGLGLRLIYFSYDVKMKEKGDIPEGYSVSREKKERFSLILESASTNQTSMYLCASRPYGGSVETQYFGPGTRLLVL.

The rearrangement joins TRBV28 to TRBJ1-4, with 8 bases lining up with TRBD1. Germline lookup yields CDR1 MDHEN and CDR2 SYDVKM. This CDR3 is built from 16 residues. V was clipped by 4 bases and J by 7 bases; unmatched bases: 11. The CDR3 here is CASSSDREVEAEKLFF. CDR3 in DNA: TGTGCCAGCAGTTCGGACAGGGAAGTAGAGGCTGAAAAACTGTTTTTT.

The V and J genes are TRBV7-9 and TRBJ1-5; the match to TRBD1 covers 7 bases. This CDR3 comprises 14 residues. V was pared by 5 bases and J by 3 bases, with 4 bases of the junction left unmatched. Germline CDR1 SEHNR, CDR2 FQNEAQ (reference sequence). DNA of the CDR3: TGTGCCAGCAGCCGCGACAGGGACAATCAGCCCCAGCATTTT. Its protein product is CASSRDRDNQPQHF.